One and the same sample provided the 18 T cell receptor beta chains below, sequenced in a study of PD-L1 blockade in urothelial cancer. Sample time point: peripheral blood 6 weeks after treatment start. TCRdb's copy holds only in-frame clones and misses some; the assay was immunoSEQ multiplex PCR. The sample lists around 45,000 clones, about 80% occurring once. This specimen was PBMCs, taken around atezolizumab (anti-PD-L1) treatment. The receptors originated from a man aged 55 to 69 with urothelial cancer.

The rearrangement links TRBV11-3 to TRBJ2-3; 12 bases fit TRBD2. The germline V gene has CDR1 SGHNT and CDR2 YENEEA. The trim removed 4 bases at V and 2 bases at J, leaving 7 bases unmatched. The CDR3 covers 17 residues. Here the CDR3 reads CASSSRTSGVPTDTQYF. CDR3 sequence (DNA): TGTGCCAGCAGCTCACGGACTAGCGGGGTACCCACAGATACGCAGTATTTT.

About this clone: This CDR3 is also generated by other DNA sequences in the sample. This rearrangement joins TRBV4-1 to TRBJ2-2; a possible D gene is TRBD2 (6 bases). V lost 5 bases, J lost 5 bases, and 15 bases lay in between. The length of the CDR3 is 15 residues. Germline assignment: CDR1 MGHRA and CDR2 YSYEKL. The CDR3 bases are TGCGCCAGCAGCTCCCCAACACGGGGGACCGGGGAGCTGTTTTTT. It is translated as CASSSPTRGTGELFF.

The sample holds a few counts of this clone. The CDR3 region is CASSPGTGSNEQFF. The CDR3 DNA sequence: TGTGCCAGCAGTCCCGGGACAGGGAGCAATGAGCAGTTCTTC. V usage is TRBV6-1 and J usage is TRBJ2-1; TRBD1 agrees at 9 bases. The CDR3 runs to 14 residues. V trimming: 5 bases; J trimming: 6 bases; junction bases outside the gene matches: 5. CDR1 is MNHNS and CDR2 is SASEGT in the germline V gene.

The chain is built from TRBV7-8 and TRBJ2-5; 10 nucleotides align to TRBD1. The CDR3 runs to 13 residues. Germline loops: CDR1 SGHVS, CDR2 FQNEAQ. Germline trimming cut 10 bases from V and 6 bases from J; bases unmatched to any gene: 8. As DNA, the CDR3 is TGTGCCACCGGGGACAGGGGAACCAAGACCCAGTACTTC. Its protein is CATGDRGTKTQYF. Using reference TRBV7-8 and TRBJ2-5 for the parts outside the CDR3, the full variable domain is GAGVSQSPRYKVAKRGQDVALRCDPISGHVSLFWYQQALGQGPEFLTYFQNEAQLDKSGLPSDRFFAERPEGSVSTLKIQRTQQEDSAVYLCATGDRGTKTQYFGPGTRLLVL.

The chain carries TRBV19 and TRBJ2-5, with 7 bases aligning to TRBD1. Per the germline V gene, CDR1 is LNHDA and CDR2 is SQIVND (reference sequence). The CDR3 sequence is 16 residues long. The V segment lost 1 base and the J segment 5 bases; nucleotides outside the gene matches: 10. In DNA form, the CDR3 reads TGTGCCAGTAGTATAGGAGACAGGGCGATTGGTGAGACCCAGTACTTC. This translates into CASSIGDRAIGETQYF.

J is TRBJ2-7 and V is TRBV5-5; no reliable D call. This CDR3 region has 13 residues. Trimming took 1 base from V and 0 from J, leaving 5 bases between them. Germline CDR1 reads SGHKS; CDR2 reads YYEKEE (reference sequence). CDR3 DNA: TGTGCCAGCAGCTTGTGGAGCTCCTACGAGCAGTACTTC. Protein sequence: CASSLWSSYEQYF.

This sequence joins TRBV7-9 and TRBJ2-1, with D possibly being TRBD2 (5 bases). From germline, CDR1 is SEHNR and CDR2 FQNEAQ (reference sequence). Trimming stripped 5 bases from V and 5 bases from J, with 16 bases between. This CDR3 is built from 15 residues. CDR3 amino acids: CASSALRGSNNEQFF. The CDR3 DNA sequence: TGTGCCAGCAGCGCTTTACGGGGTTCGAACAATGAGCAGTTCTTC.

The chain uses TRBV5-6 and TRBJ2-4; D perhaps matches TRBD2 (7 bases). Germline lookup yields CDR1 SGHDT and CDR2 YYEEEE. V was cut by 0 bases and J by 3 bases, with 10 bases left in between. The CDR3 covers 15 residues. CDR3 in DNA: TGTGCCAGCAGCTTGGAGGGGGGGATCAAAAACATTCAGTACTTC. It translates to CASSLEGGIKNIQYF.

J is TRBJ1-1 and V is TRBV28; weak D call: TRBD1 (6 bases). The germline CDR1 and CDR2 sequences are MDHEN and SYDVKM. There are 15 residues in the CDR3. V was shortened by 3 bases and J by 0 bases, with 11 bases between the two germline ends. This CDR3 reads CASSFIGQMNTEAFF. The CDR3 DNA reads TGTGCCAGCAGTTTTATTGGACAGATGAACACTGAAGCTTTCTTT.

Regarding this clone: Other nucleotide sequences in the sample specify the same CDR3. V is TRBV6-6 and J is TRBJ1-3; no definite D call. Trimming stripped 5 bases from V and 0 bases from J, with 5 bases between. CDR1 is MNHNY and CDR2 is SVGAGI in the germline V gene (reference sequence). The CDR3 extends over 13 amino acids. CDR3 amino acids: CASSQISGNTIYF. The CDR3 bases are TGTGCCAGCAGTCAGATCTCTGGAAACACCATATATTTT.

The gene calls are TRBV7-9 and TRBJ2-1; possible D gene TRBD1, 5 bases. This CDR3 is 15 amino acids long. Trimming removed 0 bases at V and 8 bases at J, with 14 bases between. Germline V gene sequence: CDR1 SEHNR, CDR2 FQNEAQ (reference sequence). The CDR3 reads CASSLAGQGRDEQFF. The CDR3 region has the DNA TGTGCCAGCAGCTTAGCTGGCCAGGGCAGGGATGAGCAGTTCTTC. Full variable domain (rest looked up from reference TRBV7-9 and TRBJ2-1): DTGVSQNPRHKITKRGQNVTFRCDPISEHNRLYWYRQTLGQGPEFLTYFQNEAQLEKSRLLSDRFSAERPKGSFSTLEIQRTEQGDSAMYLCASSLAGQGRDEQFFGPGTRLTVL.

This sequence joins TRBV7-3 and TRBJ2-1, with TRBD2 matching 7 bases. Germline CDR1 is SGHTA and CDR2 is FQGTGA. After removal of 5 bases from V and 7 bases from J, the junction contained 5 bases not matched to a gene. The CDR3 is 13 amino acids. The CDR3 spells CASSPLGGNEQFF. The CDR3 bases are TGTGCCAGCAGCCCTCTGGGGGGGAATGAGCAGTTCTTC.

This sequence joins TRBV10-3 and TRBJ2-1; tentatively, D is TRBD1 (6 bases). With 8 bases removed from V and 8 bases from J, the gap between germline ends came to 16 bases. Per the germline V gene, CDR1 is ENHRY and CDR2 is SYGVKD. The CDR3 spans 13 residues. The CDR3 bases are TGTGCCATCCACGGCAGGGCAGGGGATGAGCAGTTCTTC. Amino acids: CAIHGRAGDEQFF.

The chain uses TRBV2 and TRBJ1-2; D may be TRBD1 (6 bases). The CDR3 has 15 amino acids. The ends were cut back, 6 bases at V and 4 bases at J, with 18 bases in the middle. Germline-derived CDR1 and CDR2 are SNHLY and FYNNEI. The CDR3 sequence: CASSPRGAGGYGYTF. Here the CDR3 DNA reads TGTGCCAGCAGCCCCCGGGGGGCTGGTGGCTATGGCTACACCTTC.

The rearrangement joins TRBV6-1 to TRBJ2-5, with D maybe TRBD1 (6 bases). Germline CDR1 MNHNS, CDR2 SASEGT. V was clipped by 3 bases and J by 5 bases, with 7 bases between them. The CDR3 is made up of 12 amino acids. The CDR3 DNA sequence: TGTGCCAGCAGTGACAGGGGTGAGACCCAGTACTTC. This gives the protein CASSDRGETQYF.

The chain carries TRBV28 and TRBJ2-6; TRBD1 is a possible D gene (5 bases). Germline loops: CDR1 MDHEN, CDR2 SYDVKM. V was cut by 6 bases and J by 2 bases, with 20 bases left in between. This CDR3 is built from 18 residues. CDR3 DNA sequence: TGTGCCAGCAGCCTACTTAATTTGGACAACCCTGGGGCCAACGTCCTGACTTTC. Amino acid sequence: CASSLLNLDNPGANVLTF. Filled out from reference TRBV28 and TRBJ2-6, the complete variable domain reads DVKVTQSSRYLVKRTGEKVFLECVQDMDHENMFWYRQDPGLGLRLIYFSYDVKMKEKGDIPEGYSVSREKKERFSLILESASTNQTSMYLCASSLLNLDNPGANVLTFGAGSRLTVL.

The chain is built from TRBV5-5 and TRBJ2-5; 8 bases align to TRBD2. This CDR3 spans 16 amino acids. Trimming at V came to 3 bases and at J to 5 bases, leaving 12 bases not matched to a gene. Germline loops: CDR1 SGHKS, CDR2 YYEKEE (reference sequence). The CDR3 loop reads CASSSAGSGARETQYF. The CDR3 DNA sequence: TGTGCCAGCAGCTCTGCTGGTAGCGGGGCCAGGGAGACCCAGTACTTC.

V and J are TRBV5-1 and TRBJ2-6; no clear D gene. V was pared by 2 bases and J by 4 bases, with 7 bases between. The CDR3 is 14 amino acids. The germline V gene has CDR1 SGHRS and CDR2 YFSETQ. In DNA, the CDR3 is TGCGCCAGCAGCTTCGGGTCCGGGGCCAACGTCCTGACTTTC. Protein product: CASSFGSGANVLTF.